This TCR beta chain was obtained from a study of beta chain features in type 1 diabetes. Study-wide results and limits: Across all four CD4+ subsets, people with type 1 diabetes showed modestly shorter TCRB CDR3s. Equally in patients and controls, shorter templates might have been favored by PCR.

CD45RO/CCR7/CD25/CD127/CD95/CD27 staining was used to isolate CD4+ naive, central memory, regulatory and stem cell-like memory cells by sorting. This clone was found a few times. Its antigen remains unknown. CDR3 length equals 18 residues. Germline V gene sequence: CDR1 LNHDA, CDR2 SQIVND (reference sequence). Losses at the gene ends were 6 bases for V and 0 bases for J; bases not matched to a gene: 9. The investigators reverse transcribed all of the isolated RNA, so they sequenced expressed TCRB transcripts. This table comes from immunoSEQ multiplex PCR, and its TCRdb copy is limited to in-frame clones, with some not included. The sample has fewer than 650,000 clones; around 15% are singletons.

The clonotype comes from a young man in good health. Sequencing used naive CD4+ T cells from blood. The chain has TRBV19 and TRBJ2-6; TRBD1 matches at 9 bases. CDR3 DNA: TGTGCCAGTAGCCTTGCGGGACAGGGATTCTCTGGGGCCAACGTCCTGACTTTC. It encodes CASSLAGQGFSGANVLTF.